The next 27 T cell receptor beta chains were all read from a single sample in a study of shared clonotypes between healthy human individuals. Data came from immunoSEQ multiplex PCR; TCRdb stores just in-frame clones and leaves some out. This sample carries 2 million to 2.5 million clones, more than 85% of them seen once, and the ten largest clones take around 0.4%. Sequencing used naive CD4+ T cells from PBMCs. The sample's subset: CD45RA+ positively selected. These receptors all stem from a man aged 18 to 29 in good health. Some clones in this sample may be carry-over from other donors' samples.

Remarks on this clone: Different DNA sequences within this sample yield the same CDR3. The chain combines TRBV5-4 with TRBJ1-1, with unresolved D. This CDR3 spans 13 amino acids. The V gene's germline CDR1 is SGHNT and CDR2 YYREEE (reference sequence). V was clipped by 4 bases and J by 0 bases, with 7 bases between them. CDR3 region: CASSPQVNTEAFF. The CDR3 DNA sequence: TGTGCCAGCAGCCCCCAAGTGAACACTGAAGCTTTCTTT.

The chain has TRBV5-1 and TRBJ2-7; 7 positions match TRBD2. CDR1 and CDR2 from the germline V gene are SGHRS and YFSETQ. V lost 4 bases to trimming and J lost 7 bases; unmatched junction nucleotides: 8. This CDR3 spans 13 amino acids. In DNA, the CDR3 is TGCGCCAGCAGCCCGGAGGCCGGGGGGGAGCAGTACTTC. Amino acids: CASSPEAGGEQYF.

This sequence joins TRBV5-1 and TRBJ2-7, with D perhaps TRBD2 (5 bases). In germline, CDR1 is SGHRS, CDR2 YFSETQ. Trimming removed 5 bases at V and 2 bases at J, with 20 bases between. There are 16 residues in the CDR3. The CDR3 loop is CASRQTGLQDPYEQYF. The CDR3 bases are TGCGCCAGCAGGCAGACCGGACTGCAGGATCCCTACGAGCAGTACTTC.

The chain carries TRBV11-2 and TRBJ2-1; TRBD2 aligns across 11 bases. The CDR3 contains 15 residues. The germline V gene encodes CDR1 SGHAT and CDR2 FQNNGV. Trimming removed 2 bases from V and 7 bases from J; junction bases left unmatched: 4. CDR3 residues: CASSLTSGRVNEQFF. The CDR3 region has the DNA TGTGCCAGCAGCTTAACTAGCGGGAGAGTAAATGAGCAGTTCTTC.

Regarding this clone: The sample contains more than one DNA sequence encoding this CDR3. The chain links TRBV19 to TRBJ1-5; possible D gene TRBD1, 5 bases. V lost 1 base to trimming and J lost 1 base, with 8 bases between them. The CDR3 sequence is 15 residues long. Germline values: CDR1 LNHDA, CDR2 SQIVND (reference sequence). The CDR3 DNA is TGTGCCAGTAGTATAGGGCAGGGAAGCAATCAGCCCCAGCATTTT. Translated: CASSIGQGSNQPQHF.

The gene calls are TRBV4-1 and TRBJ1-3; 10 bases agree with TRBD1. With 1 base clipped from V and 6 bases from J, the junction kept 6 bases outside the gene matches. The CDR3 has 16 amino acids. In germline, CDR1 is MGHRA, CDR2 YSYEKL. The CDR3 sequence: CASSQVVTGGKNTIYF. CDR3 bases: TGCGCCAGCAGCCAAGTCGTGACAGGGGGCAAAAACACCATATATTTT.

This chain joins TRBV7-8 and TRBJ2-1, with TRBD2 matching over 14 bases. The germline CDR1 and CDR2 sequences are SGHVS and FQNEAQ. Trimming at V came to 1 base and at J to 8 bases, leaving 4 bases not matched to a gene. This CDR3 has 16 residues. The chain's CDR3 is CASSLEGLAGVDEQFF. Written as DNA, the CDR3 is TGTGCCAGCAGCTTAGAGGGACTAGCGGGAGTGGATGAGCAGTTCTTC.

The chain carries TRBV2 and TRBJ2-7; either TRBD1 or TRBD2 may supply D (5 bases each). Trimming removed 6 bases at V and 5 bases at J, with 20 bases between. The germline gives CDR1 SNHLY, CDR2 FYNNEI. The CDR3 totals 15 residues. CDR3 DNA: TGTGCCAGCAGGTTCGGGGCTAGCATCATCGACGAGCAGTACTTC. It is translated as CASRFGASIIDEQYF.

In the case of this clone: This sample includes further DNA sequences coding for the same CDR3. V gene TRBV9 combines with J gene TRBJ1-1, with D perhaps TRBD1 (6 bases). The V and J ends lost 0 bases and 0 bases respectively, with 9 bases between them. Germline V gene data show CDR1 as SGDLS and CDR2 as YYNGEE. This CDR3 spans 15 amino acids. CDR3: CASSVGGGVNTEAFF. CDR3 sequence (DNA): TGTGCCAGCAGCGTAGGAGGGGGGGTGAACACTGAAGCTTTCTTT.

The chain links TRBV28 to TRBJ1-2; 12 bases match TRBD1. Unmatched junction bases numbered 5, after V lost 4 bases and J lost 8 bases. This CDR3 contains 14 residues. CDR1 MDHEN and CDR2 SYDVKM come from the germline V gene. The CDR3 region has the DNA TGTGCCAGCAGTTCGGGACAGGGGGCGGGCGGCTACACCTTC. Encoded protein: CASSSGQGAGGYTF.

Points on this clone: The same CDR3 also results from other DNA sequences found in this sample. The chain combines TRBV7-2 with TRBJ2-7; D not resolved. The CDR3 loop spans 13 amino acids. V shed 1 base and J shed 4 bases, with 8 bases lying between them. Germline assignment: CDR1 SGHTA and CDR2 FQGNSA. The CDR3 nucleotides read TGTGCCAGCAGCTTAGGACCTTCTTACGAGCAGTACTTC. It yields the protein CASSLGPSYEQYF.

This chain uses TRBV18 with TRBJ1-5; tentatively, D is TRBD1 (5 bases). CDR1 KGHSH and CDR2 LQKENI come from the germline V gene. The CDR3 length is 16 residues. Trimming took off 0 bases at V and 7 bases at J, with 16 bases between the two ends. CDR3 in amino acids: CASSPPGQGGRQPQHF. CDR3 in DNA: TGTGCCAGCTCACCACCGGGGCAGGGAGGGCGACAGCCCCAGCATTTT.

The chain recombines TRBV6-5 with TRBJ2-7; 10 bases align to TRBD2. CDR3 length: 16 residues. The germline V gene has CDR1 MNHEY and CDR2 SVGAGI. Losses at the gene ends were 2 bases for V and 3 bases for J; bases not matched to a gene: 7. As DNA, the CDR3 is TGTGCCAGCAGTTACCAAAGCGGGAGGGCCCTCTACGAGCAGTACTTC. Protein sequence: CASSYQSGRALYEQYF.

This clone was seen only a few times. The rearrangement links TRBV7-2 to TRBJ1-5, with D perhaps matching TRBD1 (6 bases). This CDR3 comprises 13 residues. The germline gives CDR1 SGHTA, CDR2 FQGNSA. The V and J ends lost 10 bases and 4 bases respectively, with 14 bases between them. The CDR3 loop reads CATAGTLNQPQHF. CDR3 DNA: TGTGCCACGGCCGGGACACTTAATCAGCCCCAGCATTTT.

The V gene is TRBV7-9, the J gene TRBJ2-6; TRBD1 aligns across 7 bases. The V gene end was trimmed by 5 bases and the J gene end by 1 base; junction bases not matched to a gene: 8. The CDR3 loop spans 17 amino acids. The germline CDR1 and CDR2 sequences are SEHNR and FQNEAQ (reference sequence). The CDR3 sequence is CASSAQPRGSGANVLTF. CDR3 nucleotides: TGTGCCAGCAGCGCGCAGCCCAGGGGGTCTGGGGCCAACGTCCTGACTTTC.

The CDR3 nucleotides read TGTGCCATCAGCAGGGGTTACACTGAAGCTTTCTTT. Protein: CAISRGYTEAFF. V and J are TRBV10-3 and TRBJ1-1, with D possibly matching TRBD1 (6 bases). The ends were cut back, 6 bases at V and 3 bases at J, with 8 bases in the middle. The germline V gene encodes CDR1 ENHRY and CDR2 SYGVKD. The CDR3 has 12 amino acids.

The chain recombines TRBV18 with TRBJ2-5; D might be TRBD2 (5 bases). V lost 1 base and J 1 base, leaving 13 bases between the germline ends. Per the germline V gene, CDR1 is KGHSH and CDR2 is LQKENI. The CDR3 runs to 16 residues. The CDR3 DNA reads as TGTGCCAGCTCACCACTGGCGCTAAGCGGCCAAGAGACCCAGTACTTC. Translating gives CASSPLALSGQETQYF.

J is TRBJ1-1 and V is TRBV5-4; possible D gene TRBD1, 5 bases. Trimming removed 0 bases at V and 5 bases at J, with 14 bases between. Germline lookup yields CDR1 SGHNT and CDR2 YYREEE (reference sequence). The CDR3 has 15 amino acids. CDR3 sequence (DNA): TGTGCCAGCAGCTTGGCCCGGTTTGGGGGGACTGAAGCTTTCTTT. It translates to CASSLARFGGTEAFF.

V gene TRBV28 combines with J gene TRBJ2-4; D remains ambiguous. V lost 9 bases to trimming and J lost 0 bases, with 9 bases between them. The CDR3 runs to 13 residues. In germline, CDR1 is MDHEN, CDR2 SYDVKM. This CDR3 reads CASAVVAKNIQYF. The CDR3 bases are TGTGCCAGTGCGGTGGTAGCCAAAAACATTCAGTACTTC.

V is TRBV29-1 and J is TRBJ1-2; weak D call: TRBD1 (5 bases). Per germline, CDR1 SQVTM and CDR2 ANQGSEA. Trimming took off 6 bases at V and 0 bases at J, with 11 bases between the two ends. The CDR3 extends over 13 amino acids. This chain's CDR3 is CSVRGRANYGYTF. CDR3 nucleotide sequence: TGCAGCGTGAGAGGCAGGGCTAACTATGGCTACACCTTC. The whole variable domain, remainder taken from reference TRBV29-1 and TRBJ1-2, is SAVISQKPSRDICQRGTSLTIQCQVDSQVTMMFWYRQQPGQSLTLIATANQGSEATYESGFVIDKFPISRPNLTFSTLTVSNMSPEDSSIYLCSVRGRANYGYTFGSGTRLTVV.

The CDR3 DNA follows: TGCGCCAGCAGCCCCTCTCGGTCTAGCCCGAACACCGGGGAGCTGTTTTTT. This sequence encodes CASSPSRSSPNTGELFF. The chain combines TRBV5-1 with TRBJ2-2; TRBD2 is a possible D gene (5 bases). The ends were cut back, 4 bases at V and 0 bases at J, with 16 bases in the middle. This CDR3 is 17 amino acids long. The germline V gene encodes CDR1 SGHRS and CDR2 YFSETQ. Filled out from reference TRBV5-1 and TRBJ2-2, the complete variable domain reads KAGVTQTPRYLIKTRGQQVTLSCSPISGHRSVSWYQQTPGQGLQFLFEYFSETQRNKGNFPGRFSGRQFSNSRSEMNVSTLELGDSALYLCASSPSRSSPNTGELFFGEGSRLTVL.

The chain recombines TRBV29-1 with TRBJ1-3; 7 nucleotides agree with TRBD1. Per germline, CDR1 SQVTM and CDR2 ANQGSEA. Trimming cost V 4 bases and J 1 base; bases outside gene matches: 7. This CDR3 has 15 residues. The CDR3: CSVGGRGLSGNTIYF. The CDR3 region has the DNA TGCAGCGTTGGGGGCAGGGGGTTGTCTGGAAACACCATATATTTT.

The gene calls are TRBV5-1 and TRBJ2-3; 10 bases are a match to TRBD2. There are 19 residues in the CDR3. Looked up from germline, CDR1 is SGHRS and CDR2 is YFSETQ. The V gene end was trimmed by 2 bases and the J gene end by 0 bases; junction bases not matched to a gene: 12. CDR3 residues: CASSFRYASGSGSTDTQYF. The CDR3 bases are TGCGCCAGCAGCTTCCGTTACGCTAGCGGGAGCGGGAGCACAGATACGCAGTATTTT.

V is TRBV9 and J is TRBJ2-3, with TRBD2 matching over 11 bases. Germline CDR1 is SGDLS and CDR2 is YYNGEE. The CDR3 totals 15 residues. The trim removed 6 bases at V and 3 bases at J, leaving 6 bases unmatched. CDR3 in DNA: TGTGCCAGCACCGTTAGCGGGAGGGGGACAGATACGCAGTATTTT. Protein product: CASTVSGRGTDTQYF.

The J gene is TRBJ2-2, the V gene TRBV5-1, with no clear D. V was cut by 0 bases and J by 6 bases, with 9 bases left in between. Germline values: CDR1 SGHRS, CDR2 YFSETQ. The CDR3 consists of 14 residues. In DNA form, the CDR3 reads TGCGCCAGCAGCTTGGAGCCGGTAGCCGGGGAGCTGTTTTTT. Residues: CASSLEPVAGELFF.

This clone was observed once. The J gene is TRBJ2-2, the V gene TRBV28; D is possibly TRBD1 (5 bases). Germline CDR1 is MDHEN and CDR2 is SYDVKM. The CDR3 has 12 residues. The ends were cut back, 3 bases at V and 6 bases at J, with 5 bases in the middle. Written as DNA, the CDR3 is TGTGCCAGCAGTTTCAGGGCCGGGGAGCTGTTTTTT. As protein: CASSFRAGELFF.

The chain is built from TRBV15 and TRBJ1-5, with 7 bases aligning to TRBD1. The CDR3 runs to 16 residues. Germline V CDR1 and CDR2: LNHNV, YYDKDF (reference sequence). V lost 3 bases to trimming and J lost 1 base; unmatched junction nucleotides: 6. The CDR3 DNA reads TGTGCCACCAGCAGGGGGGACAGCTGGAGCAATCAGCCCCAGCATTTT. Protein product: CATSRGDSWSNQPQHF.